The 20 T cell receptor beta chains given below trace back to one sample, sequenced in a study of regulatory T cells in long-lasting Graves disease. Time point described: persistent/refractory GD, antithyroid drugs over 5 years with positive TRAb. Researchers made the TCR library from RNA that was extracted from PBMCs. With iRepertoire HTBI primers and Arm-PCR of CDR3 regions, TCR beta libraries were built. In TCRdb, the multiplex PCR reads were re-called with MiXCR into one record per CDR3 protein. The table lists around 460,000 distinct CDR3 sequences, under 25% of them singletons. The specimen was peripheral blood mononuclear cells (PBMCs), collected when the disease was refractory, from a patient treated with antithyroid drugs. These receptors all come from a female donor with Graves disease.

The chain is built from TRBV30 and TRBJ1-2; D not resolved. Deletions cut 0 bases from V and 6 bases from J, with 11 bases between. From germline, CDR1 is GTSNPN and CDR2 SVGIG (reference sequence). CDR3 length equals 13 residues. CDR3: CAWSVSGFHGYTF. CDR3 DNA: TGTGCCTGGAGTGTTTCGGGGTTCCATGGCTACACCTTC.

This clonotype showed up many times. CDR3 coding DNA: TGTGCCAGCATGACAGGCGAAGAAGCTTTCTTT. Protein: CASMTGEEAFF. V usage is TRBV2 and J usage is TRBJ1-1, with D maybe TRBD1 (6 bases). The germline V gene encodes CDR1 SNHLY and CDR2 FYNNEI. V lost 7 bases to trimming and J lost 8 bases, with 11 bases between them. The CDR3 consists of 11 residues.

This rearrangement joins TRBV3-1 to TRBJ2-2; D remains ambiguous. V was cut by 1 base and J by 7 bases, with 10 bases left in between. The CDR3 has 14 residues. From germline, CDR1 is LGHDT and CDR2 YNNKEL (reference sequence). The CDR3 DNA follows: TGTGCCAGCAGCCAAGGTGTGTTCGACGGGGAGCTGTTTTTT. The encoded protein is CASSQGVFDGELFF.

This clonotype was found a few times. The J gene is TRBJ2-7, the V gene TRBV5-1; maybe TRBD1 (6 bases). Germline V gene lookup returns CDR1 SGHRS and CDR2 YFSETQ. Trimming took off 5 bases at V and 5 bases at J, with 14 bases between the two ends. The length of the CDR3 is 13 residues. The CDR3 protein is CASRQGLPDEQYF. CDR3 nucleotide sequence: TGCGCCAGCAGGCAGGGGTTGCCCGACGAGCAGTACTTC. The full variable domain, its missing parts supplied by reference TRBV5-1 and TRBJ2-7, is KAGVTQTPRYLIKTRGQQVTLSCSPISGHRSVSWYQQTPGQGLQFLFEYFSETQRNKGNFPGRFSGRQFSNSRSEMNVSTLELGDSALYLCASRQGLPDEQYFGPGTRLTVT.

Concerning this clonotype itself: This may arise from a read error, as a much more abundant clone is one base away. The chain uses TRBV6-2 or TRBV6-3 and TRBJ1-2; 7 bases are a match to TRBD1. The CDR3 spans 13 residues. In germline, CDR1 is MNHEY, CDR2 SVGEGT. V lost 11 bases to trimming and J lost 4 bases; unmatched junction nucleotides: 10. CDR3 amino acids: CAGIRQGRYGYTF. DNA of the CDR3: TGTGCCGGCATCAGACAGGGACGCTATGGCTACACCTTC.

This clonotype showed up many times. The V and J genes are TRBV7-6 and TRBJ1-4; unclear D gene. The CDR3 totals 16 residues. The germline V and J ends were trimmed by 1 base and 1 base, with 10 bases remaining between them. Germline V gene data show CDR1 as SGHVS and CDR2 as FNYEAQ. The CDR3 here is CASSLVGTLTNEKLFF. The CDR3 coding sequence is TGTGCCAGCAGCTTAGTCGGAACCTTAACTAATGAAAAACTGTTTTTT.

This clonotype was detected ten times or more. This rearrangement joins TRBV28 to TRBJ1-6, with a possible D match to TRBD1 (6 bases). The germline gives CDR1 MDHEN, CDR2 SYDVKM. This CDR3 contains 13 residues. Trimming removed 11 bases at V and 6 bases at J, with 14 bases between. CDR3 in DNA: TGTGCCGCAGGAGGACAGCTTAATTCACCCCTCCACTTT. Its protein product is CAAGGQLNSPLHF. The variable domain in full, completed from reference TRBV28 and TRBJ1-6, reads DVKVTQSSRYLVKRTGEKVFLECVQDMDHENMFWYRQDPGLGLRLIYFSYDVKMKEKGDIPEGYSVSREKKERFSLILESASTNQTSMYLCAAGGQLNSPLHFGNGTRLTVT.

This clonotype showed up many times. This chain links TRBV12-3 or TRBV12-4 with TRBJ2-2; 10 bases are shared with TRBD1. J was trimmed by 7 bases and V by 6 bases; bases with no gene match: 17. This CDR3 has 18 amino acids. The CDR3 reads CASSSRETGGGRIGELFF. The CDR3 coding sequence is TGTGCCAGCAGCTCCAGGGAGACAGGGGGCGGGAGAATCGGGGAGCTGTTTTTT.

This chain connects TRBV18 to TRBJ1-2; D may be TRBD1 (5 bases). Germline V lookup: CDR1 KGHSH, CDR2 LQKENI. The germline V and J ends were trimmed by 5 bases and 2 bases, with 15 bases remaining between them. This CDR3 has 15 residues. CDR3 sequence: CASSAAGRPNYGYTF. The CDR3 DNA reads TGTGCCAGCTCAGCAGCGGGACGCCCCAACTATGGCTACACCTTC.

This clonotype was detected many times. The V gene is TRBV27, the J gene TRBJ2-5; D is tentatively TRBD1 or TRBD2 (6 bases each). CDR1 and CDR2 (germline): MNHEY, SMNVEV (reference sequence). This CDR3 is built from 11 residues. The CDR3 bases are TGTGTGAGGGGGAGGCAAGAGACCCAGTACTTC. Amino acid sequence: CVRGRQETQYF.

This clonotype was found many times. The CDR3 nucleotides read TGTGCCACCAGTGACTCCGGGACGCCGAACTATGGCTACACCTTC. Translation gives CATSDSGTPNYGYTF. This rearrangement joins TRBV24-1 to TRBJ1-2, with a weak D call TRBD1 (5 bases). From germline, CDR1 is KGHDR and CDR2 SFDVKD. This CDR3 has 15 residues. Trimming cost V 4 bases and J 2 bases, with 13 bases left between them.

This chain joins TRBV7-2 and TRBJ2-1; 9 nucleotides agree with TRBD2. J gave up 4 bases and V 5 bases, and 9 bases lay outside the gene matches. The CDR3 spans 16 residues. Per germline, CDR1 SGHTA and CDR2 FQGNSA. The CDR3 DNA reads as TGTGCCAGCAGCCCGAGGACTAGCGCGGCTTACAATGAGCAGTTCTTC. Translation: CASSPRTSAAYNEQFF.

This clonotype was seen more than once but under ten times. V gene TRBV10-3 combines with J gene TRBJ2-4; no clear D gene. With 0 bases removed from V and 7 bases from J, the gap between germline ends came to 4 bases. This CDR3 is 12 amino acids long. Germline V CDR1 and CDR2: ENHRY, SYGVKD. CDR3 DNA sequence: TGTGCCATCAGTGAGTCGCCGAACATTCAGTACTTC. Amino acid sequence: CAISESPNIQYF.

This clonotype was observed many times. The V call is TRBV28, the J call TRBJ1-3; TRBD1 matches 8 bases. The CDR3 totals 15 residues. CDR1 MDHEN and CDR2 SYDVKM come from the germline V gene. The J segment lost 3 bases and the V segment lost 3 bases, leaving 4 bases of the junction unmatched. For the CDR3, the DNA is TGTGCCAGCAGTTTTATTACAGGGGGTGGAAACACCATATATTTT. It codes for CASSFITGGGNTIYF. The complete variable domain, with remaining parts taken from reference TRBV28 and TRBJ1-3, reads DVKVTQSSRYLVKRTGEKVFLECVQDMDHENMFWYRQDPGLGLRLIYFSYDVKMKEKGDIPEGYSVSREKKERFSLILESASTNQTSMYLCASSFITGGGNTIYFGEGSWLTVV.

Only a few counts were recorded for this clonotype. A much larger clone lies a single base off, so this may be a read error. The chain employs TRBV12-3 or TRBV12-4 and TRBJ1-1, with D maybe TRBD1 (5 bases). The CDR3 sequence is 16 residues long. Trimming cost V 5 bases and J 5 bases, with 21 bases left between them. The DNA of the CDR3 is TGTGCCAGCAGTCTTGGGGGAACAGGCCCTGGAACTGAAGCTTTCTTT. Its translation: CASSLGGTGPGTEAFF.

This clonotype was observed at least ten times. This chain links TRBV28 with TRBJ1-5; 10 bases align to TRBD1. There are 18 residues in the CDR3. V shed 9 bases and J 0 bases; nucleotides not matched to a gene: 14. Germline CDR1 MDHEN, CDR2 SYDVKM. As DNA, the CDR3 is TGTGCCAGTCTACCGGGACAGGGGACTTTCTATAGCAATCAGCCCCAGCATTTT. Amino acid sequence: CASLPGQGTFYSNQPQHF.

This clonotype showed up just a few times. The chain combines TRBV20-1 with TRBJ2-3; 7 bases match TRBD1. Germline V gene sequence: CDR1 DFQATT, CDR2 SNEGSKA (reference sequence). The J segment lost 6 bases and the V segment lost 1 base, leaving 4 bases of the junction unmatched. CDR3 length: 13 amino acids. DNA of the CDR3: TGCAGTGCTAGAGGACAGGGAACGGATACGCAGTATTTT. It codes for CSARGQGTDTQYF.

This clonotype was counted only a few times. The chain recombines TRBV5-4 with TRBJ1-2; the D is unclear. The CDR3 totals 13 residues. Deletions cut 0 bases from V and 7 bases from J, with 10 bases between. The germline gives CDR1 SGHNT, CDR2 YYREEE (reference sequence). CDR3 residues: CASSLDDTSGYTF. The DNA for the CDR3 is TGTGCCAGCAGCTTGGACGACACGAGTGGCTACACCTTC.

The gene calls are TRBV7-2 and TRBJ2-3; possible D gene TRBD1, 6 bases. This CDR3 contains 15 residues. CDR1 and CDR2 (germline): SGHTA, FQGNSA. V was pared by 5 bases and J by 2 bases, with 14 bases between. DNA for the CDR3: TGTGCCAGCAGCCCCCTTGGGGGCCACACAGATACGCAGTATTTT. Translated: CASSPLGGHTDTQYF.

This clonotype was seen ten or more times. This chain connects TRBV20-1 to TRBJ1-4; no definite D call. The CDR3 loop spans 13 amino acids. The ends were cut back, 5 bases at V and 5 bases at J, with 12 bases in the middle. Germline assignment: CDR1 DFQATT and CDR2 SNEGSKA (reference sequence). The CDR3 here is CSAGGLQNEKLFF. For the CDR3, the DNA is TGCAGTGCTGGCGGGCTACAGAATGAAAAACTGTTTTTT.